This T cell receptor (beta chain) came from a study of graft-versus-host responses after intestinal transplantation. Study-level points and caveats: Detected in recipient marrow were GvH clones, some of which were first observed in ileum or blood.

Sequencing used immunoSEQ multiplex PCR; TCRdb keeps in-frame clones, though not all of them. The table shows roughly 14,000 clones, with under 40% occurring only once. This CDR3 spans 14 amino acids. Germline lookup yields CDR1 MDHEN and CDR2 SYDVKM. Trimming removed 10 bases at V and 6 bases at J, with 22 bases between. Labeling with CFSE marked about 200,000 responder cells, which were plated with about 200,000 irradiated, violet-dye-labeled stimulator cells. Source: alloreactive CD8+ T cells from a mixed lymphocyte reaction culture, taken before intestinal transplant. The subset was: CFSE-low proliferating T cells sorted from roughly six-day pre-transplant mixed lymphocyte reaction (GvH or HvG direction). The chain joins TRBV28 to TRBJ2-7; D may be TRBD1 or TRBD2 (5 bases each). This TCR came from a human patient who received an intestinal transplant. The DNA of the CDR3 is TGTGCCATCTCTACAGGACTCTTTGGGAGCGAGCAGTACTTC. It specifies CAISTGLFGSEQYF.